Below, one T cell receptor beta chain is given with its context. One end of the junction is discordant with germline, which a read error may explain. Alongside a J-beta primer mix, a sample-barcoded 5' primer served in a second PCR lasting about 7 to 12 cycles. TCRdb redid the calling of the 5' RACE reads with MiXCR, one entry per CDR3 protein. Here the sample spans 800,000 to 950,000 distinct CDR3 sequences, roughly 29% being singletons. This sample was taken from a study of blood T cells in healthy people across ages. CDR1 is SGHVS, CDR2 FQNEAQ, per germline. This CDR3 is built from 14 residues. This sample was also put to use in a study of T cells of mothers and their children.

The chain joins TRBV7-8 to TRBJ2-5; 9 nucleotides align to TRBD1. The source material was blood. The source is a woman aged 40 to 55 in good health. The CDR3 spells CASSSGTGKETRYF. CDR3 bases: TGTGCCAGCAGCTCAGGGACAGGGAAAGAGACCCGGTACTTC.